This TCR beta chain was identified during a study of cytomegalovirus exposure and HLA in healthy donors. Both 60 Vbeta primers and 13 Jbeta primers went into the PCR. Here immunoSEQ multiplex PCR was the method, and the copy in TCRdb shows in-frame clones only, minus some. The top ten hold 3.6% of the sample, which has fewer than 40,000 clones, more than 65% seen once. The length of the CDR3 is 11 residues. Germline CDR1 and CDR2: MGHDK and SYGVNS. Material for sequencing was PBMCs. The rearrangement joins TRBV25-1 to TRBJ2-5; D not certain. The closer fit of TRBJ2-7 to the DNA end suggests the J call may be wrong. The clonotype comes from a young woman in good health and CMV-seronegative. CDR3 sequence: CASSEIYEQYF. In DNA form, the CDR3 reads TGTGCCAGCAGTGAAATCTACGAGCAGTACTTC.